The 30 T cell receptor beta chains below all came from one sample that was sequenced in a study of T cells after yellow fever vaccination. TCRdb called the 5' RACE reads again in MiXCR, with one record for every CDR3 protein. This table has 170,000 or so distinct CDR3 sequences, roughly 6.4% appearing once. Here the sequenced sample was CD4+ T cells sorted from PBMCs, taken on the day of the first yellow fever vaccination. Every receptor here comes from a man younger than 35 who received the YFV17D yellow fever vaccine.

The CDR3 loop is CATSDFRDNYGYTF. For the CDR3, the DNA is TGTGCCACCAGTGATTTCCGGGACAACTATGGCTACACCTTC. The V call is TRBV24-1, the J call TRBJ1-2; a possible D gene is TRBD1 (5 bases). The CDR3 spans 14 residues. V was pared by 1 base and J by 2 bases, with 7 bases between. Germline V CDR1 and CDR2: KGHDR, SFDVKD.

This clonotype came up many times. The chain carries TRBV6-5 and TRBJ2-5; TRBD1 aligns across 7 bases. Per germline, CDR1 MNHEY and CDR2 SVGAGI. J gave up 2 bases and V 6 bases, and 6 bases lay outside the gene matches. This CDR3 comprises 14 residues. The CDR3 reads CASRTGHGQETQYF. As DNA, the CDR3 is TGTGCCAGCAGGACAGGGCATGGACAAGAGACCCAGTACTTC.

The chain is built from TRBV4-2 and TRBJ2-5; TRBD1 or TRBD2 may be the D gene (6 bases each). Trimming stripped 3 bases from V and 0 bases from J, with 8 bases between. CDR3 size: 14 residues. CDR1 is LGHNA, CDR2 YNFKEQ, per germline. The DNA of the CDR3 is TGTGCCAGCAGCCAGGGGGGCTACCAAGAGACCCAGTACTTC. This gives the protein CASSQGGYQETQYF.

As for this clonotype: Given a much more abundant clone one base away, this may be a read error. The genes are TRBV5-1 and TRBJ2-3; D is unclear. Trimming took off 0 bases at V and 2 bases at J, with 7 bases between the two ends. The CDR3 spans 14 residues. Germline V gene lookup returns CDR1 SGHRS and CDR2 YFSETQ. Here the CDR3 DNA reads TGCGCCAGCAGCTTGGCACTTAACACAGATACGCAGTATTTT. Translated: CASSLALNTDTQYF.

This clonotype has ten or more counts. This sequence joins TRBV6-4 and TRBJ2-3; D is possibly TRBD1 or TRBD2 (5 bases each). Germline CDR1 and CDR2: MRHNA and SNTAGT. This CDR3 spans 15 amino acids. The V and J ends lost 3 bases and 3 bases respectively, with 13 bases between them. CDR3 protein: CASSETAGATDTQYF. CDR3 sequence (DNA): TGTGCCAGCAGTGAAACCGCCGGGGCAACAGATACGCAGTATTTT.

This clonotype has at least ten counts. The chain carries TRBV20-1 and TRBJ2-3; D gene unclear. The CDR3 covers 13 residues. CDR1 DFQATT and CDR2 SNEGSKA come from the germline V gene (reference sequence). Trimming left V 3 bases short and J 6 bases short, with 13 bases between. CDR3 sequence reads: CSASTFIWDTQYF. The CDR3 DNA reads TGCAGTGCTAGCACGTTTATTTGGGATACGCAGTATTTT.

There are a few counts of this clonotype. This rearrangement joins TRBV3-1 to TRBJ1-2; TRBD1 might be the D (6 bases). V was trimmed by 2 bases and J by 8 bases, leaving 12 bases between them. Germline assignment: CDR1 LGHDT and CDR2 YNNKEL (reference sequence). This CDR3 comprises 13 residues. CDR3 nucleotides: TGTGCCAGCAGCCAATCCGGGACACCCGGCTACACCTTC. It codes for CASSQSGTPGYTF.

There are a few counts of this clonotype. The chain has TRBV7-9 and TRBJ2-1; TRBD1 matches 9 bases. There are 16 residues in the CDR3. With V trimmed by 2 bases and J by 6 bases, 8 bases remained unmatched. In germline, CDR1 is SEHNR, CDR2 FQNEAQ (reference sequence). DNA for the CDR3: TGTGCCAGCAGCTTACCCGCCGGGACAGGGTTCAATGAGCAGTTCTTC. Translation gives CASSLPAGTGFNEQFF.

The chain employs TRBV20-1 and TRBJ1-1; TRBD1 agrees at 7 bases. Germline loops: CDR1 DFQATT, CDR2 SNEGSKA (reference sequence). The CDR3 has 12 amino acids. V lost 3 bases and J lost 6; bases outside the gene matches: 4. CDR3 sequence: CSAREGTAEAFF. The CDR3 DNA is TGCAGTGCTAGGGAAGGGACAGCTGAAGCTTTCTTT.

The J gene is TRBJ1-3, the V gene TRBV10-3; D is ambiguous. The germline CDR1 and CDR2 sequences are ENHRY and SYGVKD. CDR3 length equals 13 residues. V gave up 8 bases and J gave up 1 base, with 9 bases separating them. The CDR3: CAIAHESGNTIYF. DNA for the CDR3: TGTGCCATCGCTCACGAGTCTGGAAACACCATATATTTT.

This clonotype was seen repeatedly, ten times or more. CDR3 coding DNA: TGTGCCAGCAGTTTTGGGGACCGGCCTGAGACCCAGTACTTC. This gives the protein CASSFGDRPETQYF. The rearrangement uses TRBV12-3 or TRBV12-4 and TRBJ2-5; perhaps D is TRBD1 or TRBD2 (5 bases each). The length of the CDR3 is 14 residues. The V end was cut by 3 bases, the J end by 5 bases, with 13 bases between.

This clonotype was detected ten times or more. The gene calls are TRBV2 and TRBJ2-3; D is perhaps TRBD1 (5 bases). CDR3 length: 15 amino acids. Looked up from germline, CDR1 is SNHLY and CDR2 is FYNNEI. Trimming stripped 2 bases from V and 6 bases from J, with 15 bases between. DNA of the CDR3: TGTGCCAGCAGTGAACAATCCAGGAAGGGGGATACGCAGTATTTT. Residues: CASSEQSRKGDTQYF.

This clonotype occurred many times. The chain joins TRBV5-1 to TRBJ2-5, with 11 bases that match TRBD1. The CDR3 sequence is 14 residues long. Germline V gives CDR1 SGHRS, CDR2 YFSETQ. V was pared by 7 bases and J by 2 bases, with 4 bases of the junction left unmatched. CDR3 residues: CASGRDRGQETQYF. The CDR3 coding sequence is TGCGCCAGCGGTCGGGACAGGGGGCAAGAGACCCAGTACTTC. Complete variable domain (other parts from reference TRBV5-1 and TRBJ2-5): KAGVTQTPRYLIKTRGQQVTLSCSPISGHRSVSWYQQTPGQGLQFLFEYFSETQRNKGNFPGRFSGRQFSNSRSEMNVSTLELGDSALYLCASGRDRGQETQYFGPGTRLLVL.

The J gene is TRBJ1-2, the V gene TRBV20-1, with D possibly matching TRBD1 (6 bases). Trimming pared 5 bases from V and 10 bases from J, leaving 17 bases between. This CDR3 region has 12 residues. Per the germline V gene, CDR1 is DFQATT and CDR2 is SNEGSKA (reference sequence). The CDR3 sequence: CSALQGREAYTF. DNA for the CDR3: TGCAGTGCTTTACAGGGCAGGGAGGCCTACACCTTC.

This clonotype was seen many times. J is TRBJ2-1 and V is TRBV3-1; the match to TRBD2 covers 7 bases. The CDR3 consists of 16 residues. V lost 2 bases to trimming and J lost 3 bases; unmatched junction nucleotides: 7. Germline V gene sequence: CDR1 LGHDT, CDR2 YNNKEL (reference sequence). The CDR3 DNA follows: TGTGCCAGCAGCCAACAATCCGGGACTAACTACAATGAGCAGTTCTTC. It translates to CASSQQSGTNYNEQFF.

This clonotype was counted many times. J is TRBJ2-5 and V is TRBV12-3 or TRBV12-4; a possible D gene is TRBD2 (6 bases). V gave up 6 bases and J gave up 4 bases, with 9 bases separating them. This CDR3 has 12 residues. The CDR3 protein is CASSQAGETQYF. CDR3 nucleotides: TGTGCCAGCAGCCAAGCGGGAGAGACCCAGTACTTC.

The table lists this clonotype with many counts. The CDR3 DNA is TGTGCCACCGCAGCTCAGGCGTTGGTAGGAGGAAACACCATATATTTT. This sequence encodes CATAAQALVGGNTIYF. The V call is TRBV7-2, the J call TRBJ1-3; D not certain. This CDR3 comprises 16 residues. V was shortened by 10 bases and J by 4 bases, with 23 bases between the two germline ends. Germline CDR1 reads SGHTA; CDR2 reads FQGNSA. The full variable domain, completed using reference TRBV7-2 and TRBJ1-3, is GAGVSQSPSNKVTEKGKDVELRCDPISGHTALYWYRQSLGQGLEFLIYFQGNSAPDKSGLPSDRFSAERTGGSVSTLTIQRTQQEDSAVYLCATAAQALVGGNTIYFGEGSWLTVV.

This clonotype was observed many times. CDR3 coding DNA: TGTGCCAGCAGCCCCCTCAGCGGGGAGGTCATTACGCAGTATTTT. Translation: CASSPLSGEVITQYF. The chain combines TRBV9 with TRBJ2-3; 7 nucleotides match TRBD2. The junction had 13 bases not matched to a gene; V was cut back by 4 bases and J by 8 bases. Per the germline V gene, CDR1 is SGDLS and CDR2 is YYNGEE. The CDR3 has 15 amino acids.

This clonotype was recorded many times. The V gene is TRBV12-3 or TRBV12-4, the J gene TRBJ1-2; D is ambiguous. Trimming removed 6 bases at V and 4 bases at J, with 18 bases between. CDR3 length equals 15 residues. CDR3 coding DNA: TGTGCCAGCAGCCGGATTGGGGAGATCGGCTATGGCTACACCTTC. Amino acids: CASSRIGEIGYGYTF.

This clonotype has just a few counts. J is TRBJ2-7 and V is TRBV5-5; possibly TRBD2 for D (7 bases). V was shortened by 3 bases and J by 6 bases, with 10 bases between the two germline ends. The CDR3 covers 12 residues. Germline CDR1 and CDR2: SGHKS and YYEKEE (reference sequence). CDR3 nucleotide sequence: TGTGCCAGCAGCTACGGGGGGCCCGAGCAGTACGTC. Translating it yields CASSYGGPEQYV.

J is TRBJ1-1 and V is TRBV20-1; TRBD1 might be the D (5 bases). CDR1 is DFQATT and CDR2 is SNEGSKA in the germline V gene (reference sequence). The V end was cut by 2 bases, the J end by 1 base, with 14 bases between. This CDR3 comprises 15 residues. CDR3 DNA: TGCAGTGCTAGAAAATGGGACGGCGCGAACACTGAAGCTTTCTTT. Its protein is CSARKWDGANTEAFF.

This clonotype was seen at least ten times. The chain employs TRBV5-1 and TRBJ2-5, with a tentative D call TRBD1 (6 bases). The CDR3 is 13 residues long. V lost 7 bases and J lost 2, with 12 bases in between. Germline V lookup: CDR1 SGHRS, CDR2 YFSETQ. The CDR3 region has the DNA TGCGCCAGCTCAGTGGGGGCTCAAGAGACCCAGTACTTC. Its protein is CASSVGAQETQYF.

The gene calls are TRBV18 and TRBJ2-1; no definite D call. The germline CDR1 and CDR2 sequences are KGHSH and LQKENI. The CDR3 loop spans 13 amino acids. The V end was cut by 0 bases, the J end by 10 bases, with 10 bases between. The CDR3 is CASSPPTLQEQFF. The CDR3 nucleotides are TGTGCCAGCTCACCACCGACCTTGCAGGAGCAGTTCTTC.

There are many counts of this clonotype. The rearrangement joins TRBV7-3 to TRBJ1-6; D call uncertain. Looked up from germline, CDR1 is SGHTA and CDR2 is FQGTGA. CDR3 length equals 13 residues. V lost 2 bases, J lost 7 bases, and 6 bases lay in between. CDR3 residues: CASSLESNSPLHF. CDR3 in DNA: TGTGCCAGCAGCTTAGAGTCCAATTCACCCCTCCACTTT.

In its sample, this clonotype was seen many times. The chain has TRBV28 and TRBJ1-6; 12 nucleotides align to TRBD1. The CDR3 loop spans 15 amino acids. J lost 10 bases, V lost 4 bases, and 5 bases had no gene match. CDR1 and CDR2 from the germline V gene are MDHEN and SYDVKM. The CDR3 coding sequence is TGTGCCAGCAGTTCGGGACAGGGGGCGAGGTCACCCCTCCACTTT. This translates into CASSSGQGARSPLHF.

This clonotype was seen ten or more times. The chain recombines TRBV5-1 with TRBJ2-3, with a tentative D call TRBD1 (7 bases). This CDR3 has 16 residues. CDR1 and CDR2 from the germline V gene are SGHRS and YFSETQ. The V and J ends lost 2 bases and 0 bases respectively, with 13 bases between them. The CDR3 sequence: CASSFSTGTSTDTQYF. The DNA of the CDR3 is TGCGCCAGCAGCTTCTCGACAGGGACTAGCACAGATACGCAGTATTTT. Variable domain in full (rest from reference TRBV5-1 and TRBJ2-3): KAGVTQTPRYLIKTRGQQVTLSCSPISGHRSVSWYQQTPGQGLQFLFEYFSETQRNKGNFPGRFSGRQFSNSRSEMNVSTLELGDSALYLCASSFSTGTSTDTQYFGPGTRLTVL.

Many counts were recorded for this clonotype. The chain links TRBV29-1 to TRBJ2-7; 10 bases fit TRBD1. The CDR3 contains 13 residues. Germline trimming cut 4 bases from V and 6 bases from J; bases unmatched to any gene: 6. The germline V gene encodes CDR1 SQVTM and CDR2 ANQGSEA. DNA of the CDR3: TGCAGCGTTGCCCGGGACAGGGGAGCCGAGCAGTACGTC. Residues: CSVARDRGAEQYV.

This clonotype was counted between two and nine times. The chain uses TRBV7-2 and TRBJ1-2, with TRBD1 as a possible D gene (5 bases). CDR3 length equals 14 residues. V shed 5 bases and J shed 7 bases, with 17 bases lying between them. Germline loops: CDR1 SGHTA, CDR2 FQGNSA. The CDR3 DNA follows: TGTGCCAGCAGCCCAGCTTGGGGGGAGGGTGGCTACACCTTC. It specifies CASSPAWGEGGYTF. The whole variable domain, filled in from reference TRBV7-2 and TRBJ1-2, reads GAGVSQSPSNKVTEKGKDVELRCDPISGHTALYWYRQSLGQGLEFLIYFQGNSAPDKSGLPSDRFSAERTGGSVSTLTIQRTQQEDSAVYLCASSPAWGEGGYTFGSGTRLTVV.

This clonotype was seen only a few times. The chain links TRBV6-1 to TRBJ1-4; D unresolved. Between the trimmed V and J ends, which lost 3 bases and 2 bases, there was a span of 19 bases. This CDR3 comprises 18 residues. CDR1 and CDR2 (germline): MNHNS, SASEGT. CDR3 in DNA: TGTGCCAGCAGTGATATGCGGGGTTTTGACGGCACTAATGAAAAACTGTTTTTT. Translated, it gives CASSDMRGFDGTNEKLFF.

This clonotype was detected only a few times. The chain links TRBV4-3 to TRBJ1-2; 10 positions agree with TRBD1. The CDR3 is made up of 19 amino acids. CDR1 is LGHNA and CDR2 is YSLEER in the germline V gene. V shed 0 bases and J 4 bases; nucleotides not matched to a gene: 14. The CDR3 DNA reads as TGCGCCAGCAGCCAAGATACCGGGACAGGGGCAGTTGTCGGCTATGGCTACACCTTC. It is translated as CASSQDTGTGAVVGYGYTF.